This T cell receptor beta chain was recovered during a study of blood T cell repertoires in COVID-19 (dated by TCRdb to about 2020). About the full investigation: Collaborator samples came from the United States, Italy and Spain and covered acute and convalescent phases of COVID-19. The samples were drawn from two sources: the first 160 participants of the ongoing ImmuneRACE study, and approximately 1,300 subjects contributed by 6 global collaborators. The dataset comprised deeply sampled blood TCRbeta repertoires from subjects exposed to, actively infected with, or recovered from COVID-19. The repertoires were made available in a free public database intended to serve as a resource for research on the immune response to SARS-CoV-2. The material from the prospective study consisted of cDNA or gDNA derived from T cells, B-cell-depleted T cells, or PBMCs. A de-identified subject ID, COVID-19 status, age in years and sex were almost always included in the sample metadata. HLA class I and class II types, where available, came from metadata supplied by the sample provider rather than from assay-based typing.

The paper as a whole reports these results and caveats: The amount of clinical and demographic metadata varied by source and participant and was provided uncurated.

Turning to this clone: The antigen it binds to is not known. No much larger clone exists at a distance of one base, and base qualities are not known.

The collaborating institutions used their own protocols to collect whole blood in K2EDTA tubes. For TCRbeta analysis, collaborator samples were shipped as frozen whole blood, as isolated PBMCs, or as DNA extracted from either sample type. TCRbeta CDR3 regions were amplified from genomic DNA using the immunoSEQ Assay, a bias-controlled multiplex PCR. Under the source paper's analysis protocol: The number of nucleated cells in each sample was estimated from the amplification of reference gene primers within the assay. Sequence reads were collapsed and filtered to measure the absolute abundance of every unique TCRbeta CDR3 rearrangement. For each sample, productive Simpson clonality was calculated by taking the square root of Simpson's diversity index across productive rearrangements. TCRdb holds this immuneACCESS table with in-frame rearrangements only. Some clones are missing; in checked studies, unresolved V genes explain under half, and the rest has no known cause. The DNA was the basis for D and trimming; V, J and clone size are from that table. The table for this sample lists over 130,000 clones; over 65% of them were counted only once. The leading ten clones occupy roughly 2% of the sample.

From its cysteine to its phenylalanine, the CDR3 spans 15 amino acids. The DNA shown is the 45-base CDR3, in frame from base 1. Compared with germline, V lacks 4 bases and J lacks 3 bases; bases without a gene match: 5. CDR1 SGHRS and CDR2 YFSETQ are derived from the germline V gene. Sequencing was carried out using peripheral blood. This receptor was identified in a man in his 70s with acute or convalescent COVID-19. Here the chain combines TRBV5-1 and TRBJ2-2; TRBD2 fits 8 bases in the junction. The CDR3 here reads CASSETSAHTGELFF. DNA sequence: TGCGCCAGCAGCGAGACTAGCGCCCACACCGGGGAGCTGTTTTTT.